One sample yielded the 20 T cell receptor beta chains listed below, sequenced in a study of radiation and T cells in renal cell carcinoma. Described time point: blood 2 weeks post-SBRT. The treatment here: 15 Gy SBRT to primary tumor, nephrectomy 4 weeks later. Method: immunoSEQ multiplex PCR; TCRdb's copy keeps in-frame clones and lacks some. The sample has roughly 130,000 clones; approximately 75% are singletons. Material: blood, obtained from a patient whose treatment included radiotherapy and nephrectomy. These receptors were collected from a woman in her sixties with renal cell carcinoma.

The DNA for the CDR3 is TGTGCCAGCTCACCACGTTCGGCCACTAGCACAGATACGCAGTATTTT. Translated, it gives CASSPRSATSTDTQYF. V gene TRBV18 combines with J gene TRBJ2-3; D not resolved. This CDR3 spans 16 amino acids. Germline V gene lookup returns CDR1 KGHSH and CDR2 LQKENI. The V end lost 1 base, the J end lost 0 bases, and 11 bases lay between the germline ends.

The chain has TRBV6-1 and TRBJ1-2; unclear D gene. Germline CDR1 MNHNS, CDR2 SASEGT. V was clipped by 2 bases and J by 8 bases, with 21 bases between them. The CDR3 covers 16 residues. The CDR3 DNA follows: TGTGCCAGCAGTGAACGACTCGAGGGCCCCACTGCCGGCTACACCTTC. Protein sequence: CASSERLEGPTAGYTF.

J is TRBJ1-1 and V is TRBV4-3, with 7 positions matching TRBD1. Germline CDR1 is LGHNA and CDR2 is YSLEER. The CDR3 sequence is 13 residues long. Trimming took 4 bases from V and 6 from J; bases not matched to a gene: 5. In DNA, the CDR3 is TGCGCCAGCAGCCTACAGGGGAGGGCTGAAGCTTTCTTT. Translating it yields CASSLQGRAEAFF.

The rearrangement joins TRBV4-1 to TRBJ2-2, with D unresolved. V was pared by 0 bases and J by 0 bases, with 8 bases between. Per the germline V gene, CDR1 is MGHRA and CDR2 is YSYEKL. The CDR3 contains 16 residues. The CDR3 loop reads CASSQDPKPNTGELFF. In nucleotides, the CDR3 is TGCGCCAGCAGCCAAGACCCAAAACCGAACACCGGGGAGCTGTTTTTT.

The genes are TRBV9 and TRBJ2-3, with D perhaps matching TRBD1 or TRBD2 (6 bases each). The CDR3 is 16 amino acids. Trimming shortened V by 3 bases and J by 3 bases, and 17 bases separated the two germline ends. The germline V gene has CDR1 SGDLS and CDR2 YYNGEE. CDR3 sequence (DNA): TGTGCCAGCAGCGGGCCAGGGGAGGATTATACAGATACGCAGTATTTT. Translated: CASSGPGEDYTDTQYF.

V and J are TRBV7-3 and TRBJ1-1; D is perhaps TRBD1 (5 bases). V was trimmed by 2 bases and J by 3 bases, leaving 13 bases between them. Germline lookup yields CDR1 SGHTA and CDR2 FQGTGA. The CDR3 has 15 residues. CDR3 bases: TGTGCCAGCAGCTTAGTGGGGGATTTGGACACTGAAGCTTTCTTT. This sequence encodes CASSLVGDLDTEAFF.

Here the CDR3 DNA reads TGTGCCAGTAGTATAGATCTTAATGCCCCTGGCCGGCTAATCTACGAGCAGTACTTC. It is translated as CASSIDLNAPGRLIYEQYF. The V gene is TRBV19, the J gene TRBJ2-7; D not certain. Germline CDR1 is LNHDA and CDR2 is SQIVND (reference sequence). Trimming shortened V by 0 bases and J by 3 bases, and 24 bases separated the two germline ends. The CDR3 has 19 residues.

This chain links TRBV6-6 with TRBJ2-3; 9 nucleotides agree with TRBD2. J was trimmed by 5 bases and V by 4 bases; bases with no gene match: 7. The CDR3 is 15 residues long. Per the germline V gene, CDR1 is MNHNY and CDR2 is SVGAGI (reference sequence). Here the CDR3 reads CASSWTSVRGDTQYF. As DNA, the CDR3 is TGTGCCAGCAGTTGGACTAGCGTCCGGGGAGATACGCAGTATTTT.

This clone has only a few counts. J is TRBJ1-5 and V is TRBV6-1, with D uncertain. CDR3 size: 14 residues. Between the trimmed V and J ends, which lost 4 bases and 3 bases, there was a span of 10 bases. Germline V gives CDR1 MNHNS, CDR2 SASEGT. In DNA form, the CDR3 reads TGTGCCAGCAGTGGCTGGGGATACAATCAGCCCCAGCATTTT. This codes for CASSGWGYNQPQHF.

J is TRBJ2-3 and V is TRBV29-1, with D tentatively TRBD2 (6 bases). V shed 3 bases and J shed 0 bases, with 13 bases lying between them. The CDR3 covers 15 residues. The germline V gene encodes CDR1 SQVTM and CDR2 ANQGSEA. In DNA, the CDR3 is TGCAGCGTTGAGGCTAGCGCTTCTAGCACAGATACGCAGTATTTT. Its translation is CSVEASASSTDTQYF.

This clone occurred a few times. J is TRBJ1-1 and V is TRBV14, with 8 bases matching TRBD1. This CDR3 has 15 residues. Unmatched junction bases numbered 8, after V lost 4 bases and J lost 4 bases. Germline values: CDR1 SGHDN, CDR2 FVKESK. The CDR3 coding sequence is TGTGCCAGCAGCCGGGACCCCAGGGGGCTCACTGAAGCTTTCTTT. Translated, it gives CASSRDPRGLTEAFF.

The V gene is TRBV10-3, the J gene TRBJ2-2, with D tentatively TRBD2 (5 bases). CDR3 length: 14 amino acids. The germline V gene has CDR1 ENHRY and CDR2 SYGVKD. Trimming stripped 7 bases from V and 6 bases from J, with 15 bases between. The CDR3 nucleotides are TGTGCCATCACAAATCCGGGAAGAGCCGGGGAGCTGTTTTTT. This sequence encodes CAITNPGRAGELFF.

This chain uses TRBV5-1 with TRBJ2-5, with 8 bases aligning to TRBD2. This CDR3 spans 15 amino acids. Germline loops: CDR1 SGHRS, CDR2 YFSETQ. The V segment lost 5 bases and the J segment 1 base; nucleotides outside the gene matches: 7. The CDR3: CASRSGGSIQETQYF. The CDR3 DNA is TGCGCCAGCAGAAGCGGGGGTTCCATCCAAGAGACCCAGTACTTC.

The table lists this clone with many counts. V gene TRBV7-6 combines with J gene TRBJ2-7; 10 nucleotides match TRBD2. CDR1 is SGHVS and CDR2 is FNYEAQ in the germline V gene. This CDR3 is built from 13 residues. The V gene end was trimmed by 6 bases and the J gene end by 4 bases; junction bases not matched to a gene: 3. The CDR3 region is CASSPTSGYEQYF. CDR3 DNA sequence: TGTGCCAGCAGTCCGACTAGCGGGTACGAGCAGTACTTC.

V is TRBV7-3 and J is TRBJ2-1; D not resolved. Trimming took off 4 bases at V and 0 bases at J, with 10 bases between the two ends. This CDR3 comprises 15 residues. Per the germline V gene, CDR1 is SGHTA and CDR2 is FQGTGA. The CDR3, as DNA: TGTGCCAGCAGCTCAGCGACCGGCTCCTACAATGAGCAGTTCTTC. Amino acid sequence: CASSSATGSYNEQFF.

V is TRBV9 and J is TRBJ2-3; possible D gene TRBD1, 5 bases. The V and J ends lost 6 bases and 0 bases respectively, with 11 bases between them. Germline values: CDR1 SGDLS, CDR2 YYNGEE. The CDR3 extends over 14 amino acids. CDR3 nucleotide sequence: TGTGCCAGCAACGACAGTCCAAGCACAGATACGCAGTATTTT. Encoded protein: CASNDSPSTDTQYF.

V is TRBV15 and J is TRBJ1-2; D might be TRBD1 (6 bases). The CDR3 is made up of 14 amino acids. Trimming shortened V by 0 bases and J by 5 bases, and 10 bases separated the two germline ends. Germline V lookup: CDR1 LNHNV, CDR2 YYDKDF (reference sequence). The CDR3 bases are TGTGCCACCAGCAGAGATCGGCAGGGGTATGGCTACACCTTC. This translates into CATSRDRQGYGYTF.

The chain combines TRBV29-1 with TRBJ2-2; 8 nucleotides match TRBD1. J lost 1 base, V lost 4 bases, and 17 bases had no gene match. Germline CDR1 and CDR2: SQVTM and ANQGSEA. The CDR3 is made up of 19 amino acids. The CDR3 loop is CSVATHRGSIRLNTGELFF. CDR3 nucleotides: TGCAGCGTTGCGACTCACAGGGGGAGTATTCGCCTGAACACCGGGGAGCTGTTTTTT.

The chain has TRBV7-2 and TRBJ2-1, with 11 bases fitting TRBD2. The CDR3 is 15 residues long. With V trimmed by 6 bases and J by 9 bases, 10 bases remained unmatched. The germline CDR1 and CDR2 sequences are SGHTA and FQGNSA. CDR3 residues: CASSPRASGRLEQFF. In nucleotides, the CDR3 is TGTGCCAGCAGTCCCCGGGCTAGCGGGAGGCTTGAGCAGTTCTTC.

This clone was observed many times. The chain carries TRBV19 and TRBJ2-1; 10 nucleotides agree with TRBD2. The J segment lost 3 bases and the V segment lost 7 bases, leaving 6 bases of the junction unmatched. CDR3 length equals 15 residues. Germline lookup yields CDR1 LNHDA and CDR2 SQIVND (reference sequence). CDR3 in amino acids: CASTPGLAFYNEQFF. The CDR3 nucleotides are TGTGCCAGTACCCCGGGACTAGCGTTCTACAATGAGCAGTTCTTC.